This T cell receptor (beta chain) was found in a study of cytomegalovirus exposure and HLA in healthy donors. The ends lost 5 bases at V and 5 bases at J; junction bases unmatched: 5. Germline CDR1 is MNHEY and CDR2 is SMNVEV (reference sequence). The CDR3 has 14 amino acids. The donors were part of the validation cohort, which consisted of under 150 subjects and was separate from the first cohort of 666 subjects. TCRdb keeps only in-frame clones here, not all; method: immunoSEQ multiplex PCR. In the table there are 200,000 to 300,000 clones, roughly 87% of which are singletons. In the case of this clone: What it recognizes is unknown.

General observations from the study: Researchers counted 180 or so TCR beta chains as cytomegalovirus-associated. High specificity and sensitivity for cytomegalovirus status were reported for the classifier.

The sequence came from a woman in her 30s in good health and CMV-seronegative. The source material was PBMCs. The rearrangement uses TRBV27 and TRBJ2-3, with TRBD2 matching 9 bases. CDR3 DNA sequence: TGTGCCAGCAGTCATAGCGGGAGAGGAGATACGCAGTATTTT. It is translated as CASSHSGRGDTQYF.